These T cell receptor beta chains were read from a single sample in a study of response to subunit inactivated influenza vaccine. TCRdb re-derived calls from the RT-PCR reads in MiXCR, one entry per CDR3 protein. The sample carries roughly 570,000 distinct CDR3 sequences, less than 15% recorded once. The sequences come from PBMCs from blood, collected 12 days after vaccination. The receptors originated from a man aged 45-65 years who received an inactivated influenza vaccine. The CDR3 runs from the conserved cysteine through the conserved F or W. A D gene is named only where the DNA matches it firmly. Expanded clones get a size class; other rows say once, few or many, or leave the size out.

j_gene: TRBJ2-6
d_gene: .
v_gene: TRBV5-1
abundance: few
CDR3aa: CASQGLSSGANVLTF
CDR3nt: TGCGCCAGCCAGGGTCTGAGCTCTGGGGCCAACGTCCTGACTTTC

j_gene: TRBJ1-1
d_gene: .
v_gene: TRBV3-2
abundance: .
CDR3aa: CASSRVQGDTEAFF
CDR3nt: TGTGCCAGCAGCCGAGTTCAGGGTGACACTGAAGCTTTCTTT

j_gene: TRBJ2-1
d_gene: TRBD1
v_gene: TRBV23-1
abundance: .
CDR3aa: CASSASLPGQGEAEQFF
CDR3nt: TGCGCCAGCAGCGCGAGCCTACCGGGACAGGGGGAGGCTGAGCAGTTCTTC

j_gene: TRBJ1-2
d_gene: .
v_gene: TRBV6-1
abundance: few
CDR3aa: CASSVGGGRGYTF
CDR3nt: TGTGCCAGCAGTGTTGGTGGGGGACGTGGCTACACCTTC

j_gene: TRBJ2-7
d_gene: .
v_gene: TRBV5-1
abundance: .
CDR3aa: CASSRGQTTQYF
CDR3nt: TGCGCCAGCAGTCGAGGGCAGACTACCCAGTACTTC

j_gene: TRBJ2-1
d_gene: TRBD1
v_gene: TRBV6-4
abundance: .
CDR3aa: CASGQVQGRLYNEQFF
CDR3nt: TGTGCCAGCGGCCAAGTACAGGGGCGCCTTTACAATGAGCAGTTCTTC

j_gene: TRBJ1-1
d_gene: TRBD1
v_gene: TRBV19
abundance: few
CDR3aa: CASTETGAPGAFF
CDR3nt: TGTGCCAGTACCGAGACAGGGGCCCCGGGGGCTTTCTTT

j_gene: TRBJ1-1
d_gene: .
v_gene: TRBV5-6
abundance: few
CDR3aa: CASSLAAGVAEAFF
CDR3nt: TGTGCCAGCAGCTTGGCCGCGGGGGTCGCTGAAGCTTTCTTT

j_gene: TRBJ2-1
d_gene: TRBD2
v_gene: TRBV5-1
abundance: few
CDR3aa: CASSLQLAVYNEQFF
CDR3nt: TGCGCCAGCAGCTTGCAACTAGCGGTTTACAATGAGCAGTTCTTC

j_gene: TRBJ1-2
d_gene: TRBD1
v_gene: TRBV6-1
abundance: few
CDR3aa: CASSRSGTGDYGYTF
CDR3nt: TGTGCCAGCAGCCGATCCGGGACAGGTGACTATGGCTACACCTTC

j_gene: TRBJ2-1
d_gene: .
v_gene: TRBV28
abundance: .
CDR3aa: CASSLGTTLAQWQFF
CDR3nt: TGTGCCAGCAGTTTAGGGACCACGCTGGCACAATGGCAGTTCTTC

j_gene: TRBJ2-1
d_gene: .
v_gene: TRBV25-1
abundance: few
CDR3aa: CASSKQPASSYNEQFF
CDR3nt: TGTGCCAGCAGTAAACAGCCGGCGAGCTCCTACAATGAGCAGTTCTTC

j_gene: TRBJ2-1
d_gene: .
v_gene: TRBV30
abundance: few
CDR3aa: CAWSVTYNEQFF
CDR3nt: TGTGCCTGGAGTGTTACCTACAATGAGCAGTTCTTC

j_gene: TRBJ2-1
d_gene: .
v_gene: TRBV11-2
abundance: few
CDR3aa: CASSVRPGHSYNEQFF
CDR3nt: TGTGCCAGCAGCGTTCGACCGGGACACAGCTACAATGAGCAGTTCTTC

j_gene: TRBJ2-7
d_gene: .
v_gene: TRBV13
abundance: .
CDR3aa: CASSLRGPSRYEQYF
CDR3nt: TGTGCCAGCAGCTTACGAGGGCCAAGTCGCTACGAGCAGTACTTC

j_gene: TRBJ1-4
d_gene: .
v_gene: TRBV12-3/TRBV12-4
abundance: few
CDR3aa: CASSLRGAVNEKLFF
CDR3nt: TGTGCCAGCAGTTTAAGGGGGGCGGTAAATGAAAAACTGTTTTTT

j_gene: TRBJ2-7
d_gene: .
v_gene: TRBV13
abundance: few
CDR3aa: CASSQSMANEQYF
CDR3nt: TGTGCCAGCAGCCAATCAATGGCGAACGAGCAGTACTTC

j_gene: TRBJ2-2
d_gene: .
v_gene: TRBV7-2
abundance: .
CDR3aa: CASSSGGHGELFF
CDR3nt: TGTGCCAGCAGCTCCGGGGGGCACGGGGAGCTGTTTTTT

j_gene: TRBJ2-2
d_gene: .
v_gene: TRBV5-5
abundance: .
CDR3aa: CASSSNSPLNTGELFF
CDR3nt: TGTGCCAGCAGCTCAAACAGTCCTTTGAACACCGGGGAGCTGTTTTTT

j_gene: TRBJ2-3
d_gene: .
v_gene: TRBV18
abundance: many
CDR3aa: CASSPQDTQYF
CDR3nt: TGTGCCAGCTCACCACAAGATACGCAGTATTTT

j_gene: TRBJ1-4
d_gene: TRBD1
v_gene: TRBV5-1
abundance: few
CDR3aa: CASSYEPPGQGRRNEKLFF
CDR3nt: TGCGCCAGCAGCTACGAACCCCCGGGACAGGGAAGAAGAAATGAAAAACTGTTTTTT

j_gene: TRBJ1-6
d_gene: .
v_gene: TRBV12-3/TRBV12-4
abundance: few
CDR3aa: CASSPSDRSSPLHF
CDR3nt: TGTGCCAGCAGTCCATCGGACAGAAGTTCACCCCTCCACTTT

j_gene: TRBJ1-2
d_gene: TRBD1
v_gene: TRBV29-1
abundance: .
CDR3aa: CSVLGGTNYGYTF
CDR3nt: TGCAGCGTTTTAGGGGGCACCAACTATGGCTACACCTTC

j_gene: TRBJ2-7
d_gene: .
v_gene: TRBV4-3
abundance: many
CDR3aa: CASSQDGGVYEQYF
CDR3nt: TGCGCCAGCAGCCAAGATGGTGGAGTTTACGAGCAGTACTTC

j_gene: TRBJ2-1
d_gene: .
v_gene: TRBV20-1
abundance: many
CDR3aa: CSAPGSSSYNEQFF
CDR3nt: TGCAGTGCCCCCGGATCGAGCTCCTACAATGAGCAGTTCTTC

j_gene: TRBJ2-3
d_gene: TRBD1
v_gene: TRBV9
abundance: few
CDR3aa: CASSVLPPGGTGPTDTQYF
CDR3nt: TGTGCCAGCAGCGTCCTTCCTCCTGGGGGGACAGGACCCACAGATACGCAGTATTTT

j_gene: TRBJ2-7
d_gene: .
v_gene: TRBV12-3/TRBV12-4
abundance: few
CDR3aa: CASSYSGTSYEQYF
CDR3nt: TGTGCCAGCAGTTATTCGGGCACCAGCTACGAGCAGTACTTC

j_gene: TRBJ2-3
d_gene: .
v_gene: TRBV7-2
abundance: .
CDR3aa: CASSLRSLDTQYF
CDR3nt: TGTGCCAGCAGCTTGAGATCCCTAGATACGCAGTATTTT

j_gene: TRBJ2-2
d_gene: .
v_gene: TRBV7-9
abundance: .
CDR3aa: CASSLVRSTAGELFF
CDR3nt: TGTGCCAGCAGCTTAGTTAGGTCCACCGCCGGGGAGCTGTTTTTT